This T cell receptor beta chain was recorded in a study of vaccination and CD4 T cells after COVID-19. Study summary: The interval from dose two to post-vaccine sampling had a median of approximately 70 days, and it ranged from 14 to 241.

Sequencing of the DNA from cultured CD4+ T cells was carried out with the Oncomine TCR Beta short-read assay. Using its own MiXCR run on the PCR reads, TCRdb lists one record per CDR3 protein. The data show approximately 9,500 distinct CDR3 sequences, with roughly 50% seen just once and roughly a quarter held by the top ten. Treatment reported: roughly ten-day PBMC culture with coronavirus spike peptide pools or control peptides (ViraFEST assay). Investigators obtained the unexposed donor's CD4+ T cells before the COVID-19 pandemic (2011-2018). For ViraFEST, peptide pools expanded antigen-specific T cells, after which the TCRs were sequenced. After culture for about ten days, isolation of CD4+ T cells was performed by negative selection. For this clonotype: No antigen is known for it.

The sequence came from a human donor in good health. The sample consisted of CD4+ T cells from blood, cultured in vitro.

The CDR3 sequence: CASSRGQIRSTDTQYF. The CDR3 nucleotides are TGTGCCAGCAGTCGGGGTCAGATACGGAGCACAGATACGCAGTATTTT. The V gene is TRBV6-1, the J gene TRBJ2-3; a weak D match, TRBD2 (5 bases). CDR1 MNHNS and CDR2 SASEGT come from the germline V gene. V lost 5 bases, J lost 0 bases, and 15 bases lay in between. This CDR3 is built from 16 residues.